This TCR beta chain appears in the sequencing data of a study of blood T cell repertoires in COVID-19 (dated by TCRdb to about 2020). The study in broad terms: Samples from collaborators originated in the United States, Italy and Spain and spanned both the acute and convalescent phases of COVID-19. Subjects who had been exposed to COVID-19, were actively infected with it, or had recovered from it provided the deeply sampled blood TCRbeta repertoires that made up the dataset. Nearly every sample came with metadata listing a de-identified subject ID, COVID-19 status, age in years and sex. The repertoires were released in a freely available public database intended as a resource for research on the immune response to SARS-CoV-2. The prospective study material was composed of cDNA or gDNA derived from T cells, B-cell-depleted T cells, or PBMCs. HLA class I and class II types, where available, came from metadata supplied by the sample provider rather than from assay-based typing. Samples came from the ongoing ImmuneRACE study (first 160 participants) plus 1,254 subjects from 6 global collaborators.

What the research found in general, with its limitations: Clinical and demographic metadata were provided uncurated, with the amount varying by source and participant.

The immunoSEQ Assay, a bias-controlled multiplex PCR, was used to amplify TCRbeta CDR3 regions from genomic DNA. On the study's bioinformatics: Nucleated cell counts per sample were estimated from amplification of reference gene primers within the assay. To quantify the absolute abundance of each unique TCRbeta CDR3 rearrangement, sequence reads were collapsed and filtered. For each sample, productive Simpson clonality was calculated as the square root of Simpson's diversity index over productive rearrangements. This immuneACCESS table, as held by TCRdb, lists in-frame sequences with V and J called but not all clones. Of the missing ones, under half trace to an unresolved V gene in checked studies; the others have no known cause. V, J and clone size are taken as reported in that table, and D and trimming were inferred from the DNA itself. The sample has some 350,000 clones on record, around 90% of them singletons. The ten biggest clones cover around 3% of the sample.

The collaborating institutions used their own protocols to collect whole blood in K2EDTA tubes. For TCRbeta analysis, collaborator samples were shipped as frozen whole blood, as isolated PBMCs, or as DNA extracted from either sample type. The CDR3 runs 14 amino acids, cysteine and phenylalanine included. Only CDR3 DNA remains: 42 bases, in frame from the first base. Unmatched junction bases come to 4, with V trimmed by 6 bases and J by 3 bases. The germline V gene sets CDR1 to SNHLY and CDR2 to FYNNEI. Turning to this clone: What this receptor recognizes is not known. Nothing much larger sits one base from this clone, and base qualities are not available.

Sequenced input: peripheral blood. The rearrangement joined TRBV2 to TRBJ2-3; 9 bases in the middle match TRBD2. This receptor was identified in a human donor in a cohort sampled during active COVID-19. CDR3 sequence: CASSPTSGTDTQYF. At the DNA level, the sequence is TGTGCCAGCAGCCCAACTAGCGGGACAGATACGCAGTATTTT.